This section outlines one T cell receptor (beta chain) sequence together with its context. How the authors handled the data: Amplifying reference gene primers gave estimates of nucleated cell counts. TCRdb keeps only in-frame clones here, not all; method: immunoSEQ multiplex PCR. V and J calls and clone size are given by that table; D and trimming were obtained from the DNA. The sample lists fewer than 200,000 clones; around 89% were seen once. CDR3 length equals 16 residues. V lost 4 bases to trimming and J lost 0 bases, with 15 bases between them. CDR1 LNHDA and CDR2 SQIVND come from the germline V gene (reference sequence). This sample is part of a study of blood T cell repertoires in COVID-19.

The sequencing sample was made of peripheral blood. The receptor was derived from a man aged 45 to 65 who had recovered from COVID-19. The rearrangement links TRBV19 to TRBJ1-1; D is unclear. The CDR3 coding sequence is TGTGCCAGTAGTAACCGCAGGAATCGCATGAACACTGAAGCTTTCTTT. Protein: CASSNRRNRMNTEAFF.